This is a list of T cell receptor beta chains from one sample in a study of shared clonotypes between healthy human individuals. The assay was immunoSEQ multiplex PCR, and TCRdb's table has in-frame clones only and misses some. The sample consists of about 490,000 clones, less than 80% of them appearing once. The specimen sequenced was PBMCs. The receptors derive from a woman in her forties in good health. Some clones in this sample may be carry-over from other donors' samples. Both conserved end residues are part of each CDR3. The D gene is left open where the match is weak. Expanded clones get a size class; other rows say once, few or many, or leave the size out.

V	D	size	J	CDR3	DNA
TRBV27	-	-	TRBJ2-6	CASSPWGSTGANVLTF	TGTGCCAGCAGTCCCTGGGGCAGTACCGGGGCCAACGTCCTGACTTTC
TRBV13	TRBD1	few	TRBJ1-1	CASRALRQGNTEAFF	TGTGCCAGCAGGGCCTTGAGACAGGGGAACACTGAAGCTTTCTTT
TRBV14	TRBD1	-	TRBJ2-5	CASSQFNRGTGETQYF	TGTGCCAGCAGCCAATTTAACAGGGGGACCGGAGAGACCCAGTACTTC
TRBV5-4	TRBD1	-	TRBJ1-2	CAQADQGVWGYTF	TGTGCCCAAGCTGACCAGGGGGTATGGGGCTACACCTTC
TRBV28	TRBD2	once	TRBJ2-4	CASSLLLTSGRGSRAAKNIQYF	TGTGCCAGCAGTTTACTCCTTACTAGCGGGAGGGGGTCCCGAGCGGCCAAAAACATTCAGTACTTC
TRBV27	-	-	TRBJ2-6	CASSQLGGANVLTF	TGTGCCAGCAGCCAATTAGGTGGGGCCAACGTCCTGACTTTC
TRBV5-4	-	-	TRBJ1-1	CASSPPTAMNTEAFF	TGTGCCAGCAGCCCACCGACAGCCATGAACACTGAAGCTTTCTTT
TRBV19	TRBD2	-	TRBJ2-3	CATRERGGDTQYF	TGTGCCACCCGGGAGCGGGGCGGAGATACGCAGTATTTT
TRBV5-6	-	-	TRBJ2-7	CASSPLHLLEAVGDEQYF	TGTGCCAGCAGCCCACTACACCTACTAGAAGCGGTGGGTGACGAGCAGTACTTC
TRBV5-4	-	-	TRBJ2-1	CASSFTGPSPRGYNEQFF	TGTGCCAGCAGCTTCACGGGACCCTCACCTCGGGGCTACAATGAGCAGTTCTTC
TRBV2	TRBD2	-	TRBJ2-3	CASSEAQAGGADTQYF	TGTGCCAGCAGTGAAGCGCAAGCGGGAGGGGCAGATACGCAGTATTTT
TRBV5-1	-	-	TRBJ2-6	CASSLNKGSSGANVLTF	TGCGCCAGCAGCTTGAATAAGGGGAGCTCTGGGGCCAACGTCCTGACTTTC
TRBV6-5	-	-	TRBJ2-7	CASSYSDRGGGYEQYF	TGTGCCAGCAGTTACTCGGACAGAGGGGGTGGTTACGAGCAGTACTTC
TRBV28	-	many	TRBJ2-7	CASSLMKFYSEQYF	TGTGCCAGCAGTTTAATGAAGTTTTACAGCGAGCAGTACTTC
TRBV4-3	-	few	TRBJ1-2	CASSQTVGGGYGYTF	TGCGCCAGCAGCCAGACTGTTGGAGGGGGATATGGCTACACCTTC
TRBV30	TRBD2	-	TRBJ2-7	CAWTGLAGVEQYF	TGTGCCTGGACGGGACTAGCGGGAGTCGAGCAGTACTTC
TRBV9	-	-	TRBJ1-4	CASSVGYDGKLFF	TGTGCCAGCAGCGTAGGATACGACGGAAAACTGTTTTTT
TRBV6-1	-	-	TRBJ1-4	CASSGQLGNEKLFF	TGTGCCAGCAGTGGACAGCTGGGAAATGAAAAACTGTTTTTT
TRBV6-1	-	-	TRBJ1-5	CASSDAGGSNQPQHF	TGTGCCAGCAGTGACGCGGGCGGCTCCAATCAGCCCCAGCATTTT
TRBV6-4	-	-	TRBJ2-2	CASSDRVGGELFF	TGTGCCAGCAGTGACAGGGTTGGCGGGGAGCTGTTTTTT
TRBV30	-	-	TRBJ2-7	CAWGTVYYEQYF	TGTGCCTGGGGGACTGTATACTACGAGCAGTACTTC
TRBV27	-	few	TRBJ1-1	CASSLNRITEAFF	TGTGCCAGCAGTTTAAATCGTATCACTGAAGCTTTCTTT
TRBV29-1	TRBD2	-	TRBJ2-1	CSVGLAGVNEQFF	TGCAGCGTTGGACTAGCGGGAGTCAATGAGCAGTTCTTC
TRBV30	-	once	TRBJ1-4	CAWSVRGGTTNEKLFF	TGTGCCTGGAGTGTACGAGGGGGGACAACTAATGAAAAACTGTTTTTT
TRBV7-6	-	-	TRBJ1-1	CASAADLNTEAFF	TGTGCCAGCGCCGCAGACCTGAACACTGAAGCTTTCTTT
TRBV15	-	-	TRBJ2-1	CATSRDSVSYNEQFF	TGTGCCACCAGCAGAGATAGCGTTTCCTACAATGAGCAGTTCTTC
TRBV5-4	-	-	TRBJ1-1	CASSLGSQGNTEAFF	TGTGCCAGCAGCTTGGGGTCTCAGGGGAACACTGAAGCTTTCTTT
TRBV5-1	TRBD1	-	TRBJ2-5	CASSQGQGTQETQYF	TGCGCCAGCAGCCAGGGACAGGGAACTCAAGAGACCCAGTACTTC
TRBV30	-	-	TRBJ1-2	CAWSEPEVGYTF	TGTGCCTGGAGTGAACCCGAAGTTGGCTACACCTTC
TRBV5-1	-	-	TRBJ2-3	CASSLDYSSTDTQYF	TGCGCCAGCAGCTTGGACTACTCTAGCACAGATACGCAGTATTTT
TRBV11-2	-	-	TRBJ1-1	CASSAQGMNTEAFF	TGTGCCAGCAGTGCTCAGGGTATGAACACTGAAGCTTTCTTT
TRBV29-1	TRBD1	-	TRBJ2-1	CSVLTRQGASYNEQFF	TGCAGCGTGCTAACCCGACAGGGGGCCTCCTACAATGAGCAGTTCTTC
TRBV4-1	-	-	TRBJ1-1	CASSQFVVVDGTEAFF	TGCGCCAGCAGCCAATTTGTAGTGGTCGACGGAACTGAAGCTTTCTTT
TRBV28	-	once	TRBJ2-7	CASTGADFSYEQYF	TGTGCCTCCACCGGGGCGGACTTCTCCTACGAGCAGTACTTC
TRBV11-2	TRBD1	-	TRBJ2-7	CASSLTGGGYEQYF	TGTGCCAGCAGCTTGACAGGGGGCGGCTACGAGCAGTACTTC
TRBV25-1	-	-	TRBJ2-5	CASSERGPLVTRETQYF	TGTGCCAGCAGTGAACGCGGGCCCCTCGTTACAAGGGAGACCCAGTACTTC
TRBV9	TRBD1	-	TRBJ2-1	CASSPDRGISSYNEQFF	TGTGCCAGCAGCCCCGACAGGGGGATAAGCTCCTACAATGAGCAGTTCTTC
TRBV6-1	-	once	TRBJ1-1	CASMELQHTEAFF	TGTGCCAGCATGGAGCTCCAGCACACTGAAGCTTTCTTT
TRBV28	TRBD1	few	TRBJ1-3	CTTGAGNTIYF	TGTACTACAGGGGCTGGAAACACCATATATTTT
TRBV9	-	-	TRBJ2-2	CASSVGGGTGELFF	TGTGCCAGCAGCGTAGGGGGAGGCACCGGGGAGCTGTTTTTT
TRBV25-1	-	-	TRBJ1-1	CASSESGTTNTEAFF	TGTGCCAGCAGCGAATCCGGGACAACGAACACTGAAGCTTTCTTT
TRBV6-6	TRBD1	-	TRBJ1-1	CASSQGARRGTEAFF	TGTGCCAGCAGTCAGGGGGCGCGTCGAGGCACTGAAGCTTTCTTT
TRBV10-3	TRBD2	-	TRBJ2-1	CAISGQGGQKEQFF	TGTGCCATCAGTGGGCAGGGAGGGCAAAAGGAGCAGTTCTTC
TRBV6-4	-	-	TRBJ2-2	CASSSDRSNTGELFF	TGTGCCAGCAGCTCTGACAGGTCGAACACCGGGGAGCTGTTTTTT
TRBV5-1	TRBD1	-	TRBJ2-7	CASSATGTVTYEQYF	TGCGCCAGCAGCGCAACCGGGACAGTCACCTACGAGCAGTACTTC
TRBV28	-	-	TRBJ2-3	CASSFGSYISTDTQYF	TGTGCCAGCAGTTTTGGGAGCTATATTAGCACAGATACGCAGTATTTT
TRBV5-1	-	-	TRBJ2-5	CASSPRGQETQYF	TGCGCCAGCAGCCCCAGGGGCCAAGAGACCCAGTACTTC
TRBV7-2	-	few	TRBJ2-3	CASSLGGRGPTDTQYF	TGTGCCAGCAGCTTAGGAGGGCGGGGCCCCACAGATACGCAGTATTTT
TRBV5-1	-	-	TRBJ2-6	CASTLAGSGANVLTF	TGCGCCAGCACCCTTGCGGGTTCCGGGGCCAACGTCCTGACTTTC
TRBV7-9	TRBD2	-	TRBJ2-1	CASSPRLAGSTRTYNEQFF	TGTGCCAGCAGCCCTCGACTAGCGGGGAGCACAAGGACCTACAATGAGCAGTTCTTC
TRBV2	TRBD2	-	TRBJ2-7	CASNDDGSSGRQYF	TGTGCCAGCAATGACGACGGGAGTAGCGGGAGGCAGTACTTC
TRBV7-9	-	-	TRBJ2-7	CASSLMDYEQYF	TGTGCCAGCAGCTTAATGGACTACGAGCAGTACTTC
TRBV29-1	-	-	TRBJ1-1	CSVRSGNTEAFF	TGCAGCGTGAGAAGTGGCAACACTGAAGCTTTCTTT
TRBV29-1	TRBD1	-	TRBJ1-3	CSVLVTGTDTIYF	TGCAGCGTTCTTGTGACAGGGACGGACACCATATATTTT
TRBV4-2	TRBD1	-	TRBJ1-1	CASSPRDRDRPNTEAFF	TGTGCCAGCAGCCCGCGAGATCGGGACAGGCCGAACACTGAAGCTTTCTTT